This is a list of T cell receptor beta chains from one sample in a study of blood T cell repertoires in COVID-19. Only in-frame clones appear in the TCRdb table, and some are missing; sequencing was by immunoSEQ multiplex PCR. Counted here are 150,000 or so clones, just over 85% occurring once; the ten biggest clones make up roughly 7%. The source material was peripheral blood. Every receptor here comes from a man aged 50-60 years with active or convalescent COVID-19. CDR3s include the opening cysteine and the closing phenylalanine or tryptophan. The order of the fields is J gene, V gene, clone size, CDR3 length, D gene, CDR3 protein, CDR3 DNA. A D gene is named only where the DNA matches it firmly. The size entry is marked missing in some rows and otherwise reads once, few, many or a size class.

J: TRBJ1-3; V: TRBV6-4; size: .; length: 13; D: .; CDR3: CASGGVSGNTIYF; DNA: TGTGCCAGCGGCGGCGTCTCTGGAAACACCATATATTTT
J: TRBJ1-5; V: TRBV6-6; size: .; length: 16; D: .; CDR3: CATSLNRDNRNQPQHF; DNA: TGTGCCACCTCCTTGAATCGGGACAACAGAAATCAGCCCCAGCATTTT
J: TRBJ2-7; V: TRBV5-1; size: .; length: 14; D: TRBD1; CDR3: CASSPGQGAYEQYF; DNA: TGCGCCAGCAGCCCGGGACAGGGTGCCTACGAGCAGTACTTC
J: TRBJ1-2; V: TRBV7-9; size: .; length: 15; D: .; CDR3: CASSPSRQPLYGYTF; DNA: TGTGCCAGCAGCCCATCCCGACAACCCCTCTATGGCTACACCTTC
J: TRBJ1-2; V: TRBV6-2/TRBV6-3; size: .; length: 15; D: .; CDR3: CASSYGWTDIYGYTF; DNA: TGTGCCAGCAGTTACGGATGGACAGACATCTATGGCTACACCTTC
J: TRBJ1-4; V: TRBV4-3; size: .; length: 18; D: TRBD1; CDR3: CASSQDQWTGGREKKLFF; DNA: TGCGCCAGCAGCCAAGATCAATGGACAGGGGGCAGGGAAAAAAAACTGTTTTTT
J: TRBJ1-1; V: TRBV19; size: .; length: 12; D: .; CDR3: CASSRGGTEAFF; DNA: TGTGCCAGTAGTAGAGGGGGAACTGAAGCTTTCTTT
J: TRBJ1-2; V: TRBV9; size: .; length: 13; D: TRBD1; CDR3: CASSRGTDYGYTF; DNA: TGTGCCAGCAGCCGCGGGACAGACTATGGCTACACCTTC
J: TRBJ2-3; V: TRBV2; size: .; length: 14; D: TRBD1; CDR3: CASRGDSSTDTQYF; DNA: TGTGCCAGCAGGGGGGACAGCTCCACAGATACGCAGTATTTT
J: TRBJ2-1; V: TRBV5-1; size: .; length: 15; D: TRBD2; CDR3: CASSLGTSGSNEQFF; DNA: TGCGCCAGCAGCTTGGGGACTAGCGGGAGTAATGAGCAGTTCTTC
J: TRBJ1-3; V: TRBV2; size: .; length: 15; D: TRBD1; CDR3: CASSADRGPGNTIYF; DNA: TGTGCCAGCAGCGCTGACAGGGGGCCTGGAAACACCATATATTTT
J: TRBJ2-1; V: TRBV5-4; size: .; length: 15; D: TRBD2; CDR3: CASSLTGTSNNEQFF; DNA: TGTGCCAGCAGCTTAACCGGGACTAGCAACAATGAGCAGTTCTTC
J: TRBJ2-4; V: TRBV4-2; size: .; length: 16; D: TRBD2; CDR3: CASSQGTSAAKNIQYF; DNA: TGTGCCAGCAGCCAAGGGACTAGCGCAGCCAAAAACATTCAGTACTTC
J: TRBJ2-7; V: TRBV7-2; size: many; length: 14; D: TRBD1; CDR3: CASSLGQGVLEQYF; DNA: TGTGCCAGCAGCCTCGGACAGGGAGTTCTCGAGCAGTACTTC
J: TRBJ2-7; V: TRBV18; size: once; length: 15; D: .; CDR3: CASSPQGAGPREQYF; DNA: TGTGCCAGCTCACCACAAGGCGCGGGGCCGAGGGAGCAGTACTTC
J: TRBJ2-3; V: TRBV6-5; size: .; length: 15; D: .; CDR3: CASNMGTPYTDTQYF; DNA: TGTGCCAGCAATATGGGGACTCCTTACACAGATACGCAGTATTTT
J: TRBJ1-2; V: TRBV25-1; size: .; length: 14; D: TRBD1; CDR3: CASSEYTGDYGYTF; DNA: TGTGCCAGCAGTGAATATACAGGGGACTATGGCTACACCTTC
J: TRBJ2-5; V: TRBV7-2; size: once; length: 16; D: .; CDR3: CASSRGSRGAGETQYF; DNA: TGTGCCAGCAGTCGAGGTAGCAGGGGGGCCGGGGAGACCCAGTACTTC
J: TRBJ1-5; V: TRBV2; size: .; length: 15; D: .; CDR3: CASSLHETGYQPQHF; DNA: TGTGCCAGCAGTCTCCACGAGACAGGTTATCAGCCCCAGCATTTT
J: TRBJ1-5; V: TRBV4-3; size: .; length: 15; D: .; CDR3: CASSQTAIPNQPQHF; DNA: TGCGCCAGCAGCCAGACTGCGATACCTAATCAGCCCCAGCATTTT
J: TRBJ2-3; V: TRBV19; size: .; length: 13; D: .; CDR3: CASKKRGTDTQYF; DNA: TGTGCCAGCAAAAAGCGGGGCACAGATACGCAGTATTTT